This TCR beta chain is from a study of regulatory T cells in long-lasting Graves disease (dated by TCRdb to the early 2020s). For context, the study as a whole: In the newly diagnosed Graves' disease group, patients had been taking antithyroid drugs for less than 3 months. A total of around 35 samples underwent TCR sequencing, from about 13 patients with persistent Graves' disease and some 20 patients with newly diagnosed Graves' disease. This study used TCR sequencing and RNA sequencing of peripheral blood to compare persistent Graves' disease patients against newly diagnosed Graves' disease patients. The study was conducted in China and was registered as a clinical trial. Broad study findings and their caveats: Persistent patients shared more public clonotypes among themselves (fewer than 3,000) than newly diagnosed patients did (over 950). Because the primary lesion, thyroid tissue, could not be accessed, the study looked at peripheral blood alone. Persistent disease showed preferential use of TRBV28, TRBJ1-2 and TRBJ2-5, whereas newly diagnosed disease favored TRBV20-1 and TRBJ2-1. Sequencing and analysis were limited to the TCR beta chain. Compared with newly diagnosed patients, patients with persistent Graves' disease had lower TCR Shannon entropy and fewer highly expanded clones, which suggests clonal expansion. The authors acknowledged the small sample size as a limitation that may reduce accuracy.

A remark on this clonotype: What antigen it recognizes has not been identified. Germline is not matched at one junction end, which may reflect a read error.

The sample's time point label, decoded: newly diagnosed GD, antithyroid drugs for less than 3 months. For both TCR sequencing and RNA sequencing, RNA was extracted from PBMCs using TRIzol. Graves' disease was diagnosed according to American Thyroid Association guidelines. Recruitment of patients was carried out at an endocrinology department in Xi'an, China. Each patient gave about 10 milliliters of peripheral blood, collected in an EDTA anticoagulant tube. Ficoll Paque Plus density gradient separation was used to isolate PBMCs, and no additional T cell sorting was done. An Agilent 2100 Bioanalyzer and agarose gel were used to check RNA quality, and a NanoDrop 2000 was used to measure RNA concentration. Libraries came from multiplex PCR. For sequencing, an Illumina HiSeq 4000 was employed. CDR3 regions were amplified by Arm-PCR with iRepertoire HTBI primers to construct TCR beta libraries. PCR products were gel purified before sequencing. As for how the authors treated the data: Across samples, 60 to 80 TRBV and around 15 TRBJ segments were identified and used for gene usage analysis of CDR3 amino acid clonotypes. COPE and FqMerger were used to merge the filtered high-quality paired reads into contigs. BLAST was used to align contigs to IMGT TRBV, TRBD and TRBJ reference genes, and CDR3 was defined according to IMGT. Any clonotype with a frequency above 0.1% was counted as a highly expanded clone. Shannon entropy served as the measure of repertoire diversity, while the Gini coefficient captured V-J evenness. Public clonotypes were defined as clonotypes shared by more than one individual. TCRdb cleaned the public reads at Q25 with fastp, built clones with MiXCR and kept in-frame beta chains. Every entry covers one CDR3 protein and lists the most common genes and DNA from its rows. These V and J calls derive from TCRdb rather than the authors' analysis. The sample table holds approximately 270,000 distinct CDR3 sequences, of which 15% to 20% were seen once. Approximately 14% of the sample is taken by the ten largest.

Spanning cysteine to phenylalanine, the CDR3 consists of 18 amino acids. Only the CDR3 DNA stays, 54 bases, in frame from base 1. CDR1 and CDR2 are read off the germline V gene as SGHAT and FQNNGV. The sample was also reused in another study, on T cells in Graves' hyperthyroidism and ophthalmopathy. The second study's paper adds: Stable Graves' hyperthyroidism was defined as the absence of progression to ophthalmopathy over 18 months of follow-up. Hyperthyroidism patients were aged 18 to 65 years and newly diagnosed, with disease duration of less than 2 months. Patients with uncontrolled infections, other autoimmune diseases, pregnancy or lactation were excluded. Diagnoses were established on the basis of clinical symptoms, serum thyroxine and TRAb, thyroid ultrasound, and orbital computed tomography. For the first round of RT-PCR on the TCR CDR3, the HTBI primer set was used together with the Qiagen OneStep RT-PCR kit. Most expanded thyroid clonotypes (frequency above 0.001) were also detected in blood, suggesting blood repertoires may reflect thyroid immune responses. In cross-validation, a model built on a 13 V-J signature told ophthalmopathy apart from stable hyperthyroidism with over 85% sensitivity and roughly 81% specificity, and in testing the same model reached 80%/75%. In validation, the model predicted progression to ophthalmopathy with roughly 70% sensitivity and approximately 74% specificity, a median of about 6.7 months before onset. A discovery cohort of 95 to 100 patients, roughly 40 with Graves' ophthalmopathy and about 58 with stable Graves' hyperthyroidism, was used to find distinguishing TCR V-J signatures. Prospective prediction of ophthalmopathy was tested in an independent validation cohort of fewer than 20 hyperthyroidism patients and approximately 17 patients who later progressed to ophthalmopathy. The approximately 100 discovery patients were randomly divided into training and test sets at a 7:3 ratio. In addition, the study compared T-cell repertoires in thyroid tissue and in blood from over 5 Graves' hyperthyroidism patients. After blood sampling, hyperthyroidism patients were treated with methimazole at a starting dose of 30 mg daily, and ophthalmopathy patients were treated with high-dose intravenous methylprednisolone. A second multiplex PCR round built the libraries, followed by size selection and purification. The libraries were sequenced on an Illumina HiSeq2000 using paired-end 100 bp reads. SOAPnuke was used to process the raw data, with reads discarded if the reads contained adapters or uncalled bases, had a mean Phred below 15, or lacked an exact constant-primer or identifier match. High-quality paired reads were merged with COPE v1.2.5, and unique nucleotide sequences were defined as clonotypes. MiTCR v1.1 was used to align the clonotypes against IMGT TRBV, TRBD and TRBJ reference segments. The analysis included only V-J combinations with a frequency above 0.0001, which together covered 98% to 99.2% of the repertoires. The TCS score was defined as F50 (clonal expansion) divided by E x V (chaos), with BLOSUM62-based TCRdist calculated between CDR3 peptides within each V-J. Welch's t-statistics and random forest reduced around 550 V-J features to 10 to 15, which were used in a naive Bayes classifier (R e1071). No statistical method was used to set the sample size in advance, and investigators knew the group allocation. The paper describes TCR Vbeta CDR3 sequencing of around 140 peripheral blood samples, made up of 43 ophthalmopathy patients, around 73 hyperthyroidism patients and 17 progressor patients.

The rearrangement joined TRBV11-2 to TRBJ2-6; the D gene is perhaps TRBD1, from 6 matching bases. The TCR originated in a woman aged 30 to 39 with Graves disease. Donor details come from another sample of the same person, matched by shared clones. The sequencing used peripheral blood mononuclear cells (PBMCs), collected at new diagnosis, from a patient treated with antithyroid drugs. CDR3 loop: CASSQIHRAKSGANILTF. The DNA reads TGTGCCAGCAGCCAAATTCACAGGGCGAAATCAGGGGCCAACATCCTGACTTTC.